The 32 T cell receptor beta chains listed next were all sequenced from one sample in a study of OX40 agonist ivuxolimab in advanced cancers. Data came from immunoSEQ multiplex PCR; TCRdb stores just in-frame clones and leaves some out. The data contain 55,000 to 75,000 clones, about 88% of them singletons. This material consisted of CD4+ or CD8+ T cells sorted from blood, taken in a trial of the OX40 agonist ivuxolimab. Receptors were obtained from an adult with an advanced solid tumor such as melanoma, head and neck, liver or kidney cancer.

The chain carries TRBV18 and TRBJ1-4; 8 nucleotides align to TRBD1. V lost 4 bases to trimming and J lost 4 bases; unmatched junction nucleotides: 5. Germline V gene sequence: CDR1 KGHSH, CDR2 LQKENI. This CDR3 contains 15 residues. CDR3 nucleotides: TGTGCCAGCTCACGCGGACAGGGCAGTAATGAAAAACTGTTTTTT. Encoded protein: CASSRGQGSNEKLFF.

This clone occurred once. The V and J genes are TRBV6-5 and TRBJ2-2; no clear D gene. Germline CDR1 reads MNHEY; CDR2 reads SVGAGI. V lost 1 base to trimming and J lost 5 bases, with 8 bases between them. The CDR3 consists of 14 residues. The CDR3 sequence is CASSYLKRTGELFF. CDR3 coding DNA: TGTGCCAGCAGTTACTTGAAGCGAACCGGGGAGCTGTTTTTT.

CDR3 DNA sequence: TGCAGCGTTGAAAGAAATGGCTACACCTTC. This gives the protein CSVERNGYTF. This rearrangement joins TRBV29-1 to TRBJ1-2; D unclear. Germline V gives CDR1 SQVTM, CDR2 ANQGSEA. The CDR3 consists of 10 residues. Trimming cost V 2 bases and J 6 bases, with 4 bases left between them.

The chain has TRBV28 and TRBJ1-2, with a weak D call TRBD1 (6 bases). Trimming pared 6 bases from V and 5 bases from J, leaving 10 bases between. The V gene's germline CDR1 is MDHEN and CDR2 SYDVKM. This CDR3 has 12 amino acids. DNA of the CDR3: TGTGCCAGCAGCGTAACAGGGTATGGCTACACCTTC. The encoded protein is CASSVTGYGYTF.

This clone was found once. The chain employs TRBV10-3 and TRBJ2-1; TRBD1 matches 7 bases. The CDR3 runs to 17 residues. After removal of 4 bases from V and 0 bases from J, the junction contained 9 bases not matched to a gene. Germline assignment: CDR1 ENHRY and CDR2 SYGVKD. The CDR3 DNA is TGTGCCATCAGTGGAACAGGGGCCTCACCCTCCTACAATGAGCAGTTCTTC. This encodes CAISGTGASPSYNEQFF.

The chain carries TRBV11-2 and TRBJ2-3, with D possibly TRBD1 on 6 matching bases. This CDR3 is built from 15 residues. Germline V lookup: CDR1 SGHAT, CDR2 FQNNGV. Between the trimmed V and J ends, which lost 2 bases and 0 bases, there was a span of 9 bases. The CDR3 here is CASSLQDSSTDTQYF. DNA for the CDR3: TGTGCCAGCAGCTTACAGGACAGTAGCACAGATACGCAGTATTTT.

This CDR3 reads CASSPELNYGYTF. In DNA, the CDR3 is TGTGCCAGCAGCCCCGAACTCAACTATGGCTACACCTTC. The rearrangement uses TRBV11-2 and TRBJ1-2; D is unclear. This CDR3 is built from 13 residues. The V gene's germline CDR1 is SGHAT and CDR2 FQNNGV. Trimming left V 5 bases short and J 2 bases short, with 9 bases between.

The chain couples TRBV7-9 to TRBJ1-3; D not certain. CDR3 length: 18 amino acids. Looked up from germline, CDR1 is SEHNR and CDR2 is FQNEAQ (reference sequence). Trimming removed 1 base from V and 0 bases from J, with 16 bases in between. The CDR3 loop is CASSLGYGVGGSGNTIYF. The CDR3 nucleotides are TGTGCCAGCAGCTTAGGGTATGGGGTCGGAGGCTCTGGAAACACCATATATTTT.

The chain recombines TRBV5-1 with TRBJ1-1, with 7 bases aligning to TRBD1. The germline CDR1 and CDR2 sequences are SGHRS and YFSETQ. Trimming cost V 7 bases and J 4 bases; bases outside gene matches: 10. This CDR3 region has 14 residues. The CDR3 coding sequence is TGCGCCAGCGACCAGGGGGGGCGCGGCACTGAAGCTTTCTTT. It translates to CASDQGGRGTEAFF. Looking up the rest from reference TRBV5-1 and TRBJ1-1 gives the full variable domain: KAGVTQTPRYLIKTRGQQVTLSCSPISGHRSVSWYQQTPGQGLQFLFEYFSETQRNKGNFPGRFSGRQFSNSRSEMNVSTLELGDSALYLCASDQGGRGTEAFFGQGTRLTVV.

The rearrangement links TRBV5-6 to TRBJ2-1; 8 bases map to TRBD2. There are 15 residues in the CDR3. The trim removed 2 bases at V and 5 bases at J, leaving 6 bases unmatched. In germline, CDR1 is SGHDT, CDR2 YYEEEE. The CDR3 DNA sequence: TGTGCCAGCAGCTTAATTATCGGGAGGGACAATGAGCAGTTCTTC. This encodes CASSLIIGRDNEQFF.

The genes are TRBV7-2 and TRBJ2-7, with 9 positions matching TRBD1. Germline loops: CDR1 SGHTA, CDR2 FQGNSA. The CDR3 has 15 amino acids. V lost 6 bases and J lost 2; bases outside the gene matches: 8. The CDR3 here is CASRAGTGRTYEQYF. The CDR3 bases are TGTGCCAGCAGGGCCGGGACAGGGCGTACCTACGAGCAGTACTTC.

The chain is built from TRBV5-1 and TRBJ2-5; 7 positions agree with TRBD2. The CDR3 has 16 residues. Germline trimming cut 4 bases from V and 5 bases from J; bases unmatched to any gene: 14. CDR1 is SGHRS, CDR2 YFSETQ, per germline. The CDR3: CASSRTGGTGGETQYF. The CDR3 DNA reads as TGCGCCAGCAGCAGGACCGGAGGAACCGGGGGGGAGACCCAGTACTTC.

The CDR3, as DNA: TGTGCCAGCAGCCCCGGGCCTAATCAGCCCCAGCATTTT. Its protein product is CASSPGPNQPQHF. The rearrangement links TRBV28 to TRBJ1-5, with D hard to call. CDR3 length: 13 residues. Trimming removed 6 bases at V and 4 bases at J, with 10 bases between. CDR1 is MDHEN and CDR2 is SYDVKM in the germline V gene.

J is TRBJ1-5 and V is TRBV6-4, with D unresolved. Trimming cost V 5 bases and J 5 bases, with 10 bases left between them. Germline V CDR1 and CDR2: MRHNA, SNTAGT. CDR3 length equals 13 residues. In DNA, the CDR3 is TGTGCCAGCAGTTTAGGGTGGGATCAGCCCCAGCATTTT. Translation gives CASSLGWDQPQHF.

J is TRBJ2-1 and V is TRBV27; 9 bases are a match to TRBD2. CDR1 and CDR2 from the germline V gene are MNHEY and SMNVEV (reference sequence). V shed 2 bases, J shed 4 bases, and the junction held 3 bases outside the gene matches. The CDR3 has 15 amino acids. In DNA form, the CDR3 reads TGTGCCAGCAGTTTAGGGACTAGCAGATACAATGAGCAGTTCTTC. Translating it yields CASSLGTSRYNEQFF.

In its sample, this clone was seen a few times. The CDR3 reads CASSLRTSETGELFF. The CDR3 DNA sequence: TGCGCCAGCAGCCTACGGACTAGCGAGACCGGGGAGCTGTTTTTT. The V gene is TRBV5-1, the J gene TRBJ2-2, with 9 nucleotides matching TRBD2. Germline V gene sequence: CDR1 SGHRS, CDR2 YFSETQ. CDR3 length equals 15 residues. The V segment lost 4 bases and the J segment 5 bases; nucleotides outside the gene matches: 6.

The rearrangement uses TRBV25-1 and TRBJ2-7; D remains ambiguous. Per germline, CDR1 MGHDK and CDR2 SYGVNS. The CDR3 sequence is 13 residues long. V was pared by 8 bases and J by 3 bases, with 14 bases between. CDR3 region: CASCTSDHYEQYF. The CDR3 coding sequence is TGTGCCAGCTGCACGTCCGATCACTACGAGCAGTACTTC.

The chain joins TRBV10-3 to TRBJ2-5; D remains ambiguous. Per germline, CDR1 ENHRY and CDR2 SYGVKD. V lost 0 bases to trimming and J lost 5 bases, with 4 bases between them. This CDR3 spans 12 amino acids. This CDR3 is CAISESDETQYF. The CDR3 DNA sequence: TGTGCCATCAGTGAGTCAGATGAGACCCAGTACTTC.

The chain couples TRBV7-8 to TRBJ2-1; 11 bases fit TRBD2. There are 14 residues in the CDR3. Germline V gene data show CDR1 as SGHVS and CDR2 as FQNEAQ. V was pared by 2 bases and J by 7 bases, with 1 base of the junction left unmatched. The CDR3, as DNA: TGTGCCAGCAGCTTAACTAGCGGGGGTAATGAGCAGTTCTTC. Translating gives CASSLTSGGNEQFF.

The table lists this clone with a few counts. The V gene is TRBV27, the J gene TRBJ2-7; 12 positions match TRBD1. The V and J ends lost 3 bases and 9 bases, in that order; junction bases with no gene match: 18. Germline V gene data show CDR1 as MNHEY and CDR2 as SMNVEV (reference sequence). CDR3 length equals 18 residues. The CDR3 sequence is CASSFNSGTGGAIRGQYF. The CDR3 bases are TGTGCCAGCAGTTTTAATTCCGGGACAGGGGGCGCGATCCGAGGGCAGTACTTC.

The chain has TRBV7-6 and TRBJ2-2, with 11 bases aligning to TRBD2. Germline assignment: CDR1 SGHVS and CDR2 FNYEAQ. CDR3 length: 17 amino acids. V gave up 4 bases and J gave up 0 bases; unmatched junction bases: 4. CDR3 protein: CASSSLAGGANTGELFF. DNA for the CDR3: TGTGCCAGCAGCTCGCTAGCGGGAGGAGCGAACACCGGGGAGCTGTTTTTT.

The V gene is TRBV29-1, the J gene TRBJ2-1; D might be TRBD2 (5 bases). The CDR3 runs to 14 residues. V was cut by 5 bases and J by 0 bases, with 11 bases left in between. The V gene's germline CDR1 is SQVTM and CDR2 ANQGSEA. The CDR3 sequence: CSVQSGSSYNEQFF. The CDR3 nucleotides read TGCAGCGTTCAAAGCGGTAGCTCCTACAATGAGCAGTTCTTC.

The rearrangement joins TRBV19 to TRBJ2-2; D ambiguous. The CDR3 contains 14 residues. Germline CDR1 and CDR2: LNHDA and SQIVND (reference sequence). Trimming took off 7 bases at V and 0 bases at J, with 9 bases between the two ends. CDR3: CASKDGPNTGELFF. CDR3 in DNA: TGTGCCAGTAAAGACGGCCCGAACACCGGGGAGCTGTTTTTT.

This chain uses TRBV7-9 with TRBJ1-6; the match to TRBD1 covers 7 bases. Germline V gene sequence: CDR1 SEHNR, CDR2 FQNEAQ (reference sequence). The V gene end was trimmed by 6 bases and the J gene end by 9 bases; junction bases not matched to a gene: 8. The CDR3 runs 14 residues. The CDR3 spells CASSSLRGLSPLHF. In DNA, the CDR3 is TGTGCCAGCAGTTCTCTAAGGGGGCTTTCACCCCTCCACTTT. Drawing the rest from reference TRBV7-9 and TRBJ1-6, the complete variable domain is DTGVSQNPRHKITKRGQNVTFRCDPISEHNRLYWYRQTLGQGPEFLTYFQNEAQLEKSRLLSDRFSAERPKGSFSTLEIQRTEQGDSAMYLCASSSLRGLSPLHFGNGTRLTVT.

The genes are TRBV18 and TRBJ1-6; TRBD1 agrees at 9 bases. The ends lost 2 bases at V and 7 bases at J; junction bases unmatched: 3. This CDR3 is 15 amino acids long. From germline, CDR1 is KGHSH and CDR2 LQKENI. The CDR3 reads CASSPGTGLNSPLHF. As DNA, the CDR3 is TGTGCCAGCTCACCAGGGACAGGGTTGAATTCACCCCTCCACTTT. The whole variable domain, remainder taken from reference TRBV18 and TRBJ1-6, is NAGVMQNPRHLVRRRGQEARLRCSPMKGHSHVYWYRQLPEEGLKFMVYLQKENIIDESGMPKERFSAEFPKEGPSILRIQQVVRGDSAAYFCASSPGTGLNSPLHFGNGTRLTVT.

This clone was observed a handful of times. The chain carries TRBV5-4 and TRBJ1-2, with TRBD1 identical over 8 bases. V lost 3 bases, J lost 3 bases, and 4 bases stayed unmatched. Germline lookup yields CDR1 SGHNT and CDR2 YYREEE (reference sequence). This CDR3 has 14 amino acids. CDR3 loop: CASSSNRGDYGYTF. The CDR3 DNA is TGTGCCAGCAGCTCCAACAGGGGGGACTATGGCTACACCTTC.

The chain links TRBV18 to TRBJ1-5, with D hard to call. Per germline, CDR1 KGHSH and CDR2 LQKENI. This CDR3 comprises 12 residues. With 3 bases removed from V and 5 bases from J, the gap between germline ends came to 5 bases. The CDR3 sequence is CASSPPDQPQHF. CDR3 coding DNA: TGTGCCAGCTCACCCCCGGATCAGCCCCAGCATTTT.

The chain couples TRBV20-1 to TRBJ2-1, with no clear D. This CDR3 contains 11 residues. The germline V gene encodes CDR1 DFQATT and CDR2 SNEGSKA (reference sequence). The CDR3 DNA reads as TGCAGCTACCCCACGGTAGTCGGGCAGTTCTTC. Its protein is CSYPTVVGQFF.

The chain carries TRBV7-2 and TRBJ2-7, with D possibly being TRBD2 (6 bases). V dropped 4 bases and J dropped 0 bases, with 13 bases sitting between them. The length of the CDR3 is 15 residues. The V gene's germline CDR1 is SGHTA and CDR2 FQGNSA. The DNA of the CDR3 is TGTGCCAGCAGCTCTTTACGGGAGTCCTCCTACGAGCAGTACTTC. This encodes CASSSLRESSYEQYF.

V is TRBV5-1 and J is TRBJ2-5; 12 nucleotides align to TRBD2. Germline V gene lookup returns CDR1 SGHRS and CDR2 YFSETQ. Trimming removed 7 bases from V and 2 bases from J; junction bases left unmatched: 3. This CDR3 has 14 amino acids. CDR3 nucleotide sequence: TGCGCCAGCGGAGGACTAGCGGGGCAAGAGACCCAGTACTTC. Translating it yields CASGGLAGQETQYF.

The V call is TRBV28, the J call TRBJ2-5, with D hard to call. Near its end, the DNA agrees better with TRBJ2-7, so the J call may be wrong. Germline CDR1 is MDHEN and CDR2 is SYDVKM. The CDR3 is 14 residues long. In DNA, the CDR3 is TGTGCCAGCAGTGGGCACGGTCACTCCTACGAGCAGTACTTC. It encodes CASSGHGHSYEQYF.

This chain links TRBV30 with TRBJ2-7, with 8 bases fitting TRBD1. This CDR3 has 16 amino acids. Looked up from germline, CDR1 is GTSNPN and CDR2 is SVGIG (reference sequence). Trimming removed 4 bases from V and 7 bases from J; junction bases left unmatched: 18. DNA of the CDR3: TGTGCCTGGACAAAAAAAGGACAGGGAGGAACCGTGGAGCAGTACTTC. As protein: CAWTKKGQGGTVEQYF.